The rows below give T cell receptor beta chains drawn from one sample of a study of cytomegalovirus exposure and HLA in healthy donors. TCRdb's table, derived via immunoSEQ multiplex PCR, lists solely in-frame clones and lacks some. The sample records 150,000 to 200,000 clones, about 74% being singletons. The specimen was PBMCs. These receptors were collected from a male donor in good health and CMV-seronegative. Each CDR3 is given with its conserved first and last residue. The D gene is left open where the match is weak. Rows may omit the clone size; those that give it use once, few, many or a size class.

D: TRBD2
length: 15
J: TRBJ2-5
size: -
V: TRBV4-3
DNA: TGCGCCAGCAGCCAAATACTAGCGGGAGTAGAGACCCAGTACTTC
CDR3: CASSQILAGVETQYF

D: TRBD1
length: 16
J: TRBJ2-1
size: few
V: TRBV5-1
DNA: TGCGCCAGCAGCTTAGGCCGGGACAGCTCCTACAATGAGCAGTTCTTC
CDR3: CASSLGRDSSYNEQFF

D: TRBD2
length: 19
J: TRBJ2-5
size: -
V: TRBV5-8
DNA: TGTGCCAGCAGCTTGGTTCTACTAGCGGGGGCCCTGAGGGGAGAGACCCAGTACTTC
CDR3: CASSLVLLAGALRGETQYF

D: -
length: 14
J: TRBJ2-5
size: -
V: TRBV4-3
DNA: TGCGCCAGCAGCCAAGATGTAGCTGGAGAGACCCAGTACTTC
CDR3: CASSQDVAGETQYF

D: -
length: 15
J: TRBJ1-1
size: -
V: TRBV5-1
DNA: TGCGCCAGCAGCCCCTCATGGGGGGATAGCACTGAAGCTTTCTTT
CDR3: CASSPSWGDSTEAFF

D: TRBD2
length: 17
J: TRBJ2-3
size: -
V: TRBV9
DNA: TGTGCCAGCAGCTTCACTAGCGGGAGGACTTTCACAGATACGCAGTATTTT
CDR3: CASSFTSGRTFTDTQYF

D: -
length: 13
J: TRBJ2-7
size: -
V: TRBV6-5
DNA: TGTGCCAGCAGCTCCGACACTTTCGGAGAGCAGTACTTC
CDR3: CASSSDTFGEQYF

D: -
length: 13
J: TRBJ2-2
size: once
V: TRBV29-1
DNA: TGCAGCGTTGGGACAGCCAACACCGGGGAGCTGTTTTTT
CDR3: CSVGTANTGELFF

D: TRBD1
length: 14
J: TRBJ1-1
size: -
V: TRBV11-1
DNA: TGTGCCAGCAGCCGCGGACAGGGGAGGCCTGAAGCTTTCTTT
CDR3: CASSRGQGRPEAFF

D: -
length: 15
J: TRBJ1-5
size: -
V: TRBV7-8
DNA: TGTGCCAGCAGCCCTACAGACCTTAACAATCAGCCCCAGCATTTT
CDR3: CASSPTDLNNQPQHF

D: TRBD2
length: 16
J: TRBJ2-7
size: -
V: TRBV5-1
DNA: TGCGCCAGCAGCTTGGGGAGCGCGGGAGGGTTTAACGAGCAGTACTTC
CDR3: CASSLGSAGGFNEQYF

D: TRBD1
length: 14
J: TRBJ1-1
size: -
V: TRBV5-1
DNA: TGCGCCAGCAGCGGGGACAGTTTGAACACTGAAGCTTTCTTT
CDR3: CASSGDSLNTEAFF

D: TRBD2
length: 16
J: TRBJ2-3
size: -
V: TRBV4-1
DNA: TGCGCCAGCAGCCAACTGGGACTAGCAGACACAGATACGCAGTATTTT
CDR3: CASSQLGLADTDTQYF

D: -
length: 16
J: TRBJ1-5
size: -
V: TRBV4-2
DNA: TGTGCCAGCAGCCAGGCGGGAGGGCAGGATAATCAGCCCCAGCATTTT
CDR3: CASSQAGGQDNQPQHF

D: -
length: 18
J: TRBJ2-1
size: -
V: TRBV4-2
DNA: TGTGCCAGCAGCCAAGCTCCCGCAGGGGTCAGCTCCTACAATGAGCAGTTCTTC
CDR3: CASSQAPAGVSSYNEQFF

D: -
length: 13
J: TRBJ2-2
size: -
V: TRBV14
DNA: TGTGCCAGCAGCCATTATAACACCGGGGAGCTGTTTTTT
CDR3: CASSHYNTGELFF

D: -
length: 13
J: TRBJ2-7
size: -
V: TRBV5-1
DNA: TGCGCCAGCAGCTTTTTCGGCGAGGGAGAGCAGTACTTC
CDR3: CASSFFGEGEQYF

D: -
length: 13
J: TRBJ2-1
size: -
V: TRBV7-2
DNA: TGTGCCAGCAGCTCCCAGGGTTACAATGAGCAGTTCTTC
CDR3: CASSSQGYNEQFF

D: TRBD2
length: 15
J: TRBJ2-3
size: -
V: TRBV27
DNA: TGTGCCAGCAGTTTTAGGCGGGGGGGCACAGATACGCAGTATTTT
CDR3: CASSFRRGGTDTQYF

D: TRBD1
length: 15
J: TRBJ1-1
size: -
V: TRBV11-2
DNA: TGTGCCAGCAGCTTAGTAAGGGGGCCGGGCACTGAAGCTTTCTTT
CDR3: CASSLVRGPGTEAFF

D: -
length: 16
J: TRBJ1-6
size: -
V: TRBV7-8
DNA: TGTGCCAGCAGCTTAAAAACAGGGAGCTATAATTCACCCCTCCACTTT
CDR3: CASSLKTGSYNSPLHF

D: -
length: 13
J: TRBJ2-1
size: -
V: TRBV6-6
DNA: TGTGCCAGCAGCCTAGAGTCCTACAATGAGCAGTTCTTC
CDR3: CASSLESYNEQFF

D: -
length: 18
J: TRBJ2-6
size: -
V: TRBV6-4
DNA: TGTGCCAGCAGTGACGGACCTACAGGGCTCGCTGGGGCCAACGTCCTGACTTTC
CDR3: CASSDGPTGLAGANVLTF

D: TRBD2
length: 15
J: TRBJ2-7
size: -
V: TRBV5-6
DNA: TGTGCCAGCAGCCGGGGTAGCGGGGGCACCTACGAGCAGTACTTC
CDR3: CASSRGSGGTYEQYF

D: TRBD2
length: 19
J: TRBJ2-1
size: -
V: TRBV7-6
DNA: TGTGCCAGCAGCGGAGGGTTGGGAGGGGTGGTTGGATCCTACAATGAGCAGTTCTTC
CDR3: CASSGGLGGVVGSYNEQFF

D: TRBD1
length: 15
J: TRBJ1-1
size: -
V: TRBV18
DNA: TGTGCCAGCTCCCTTATACAGGGGCAGATCGCTGAAGCTTTCTTT
CDR3: CASSLIQGQIAEAFF

D: -
length: 15
J: TRBJ1-6
size: -
V: TRBV19
DNA: TGTGCCAGTAGTATAGTCTGGGGAGATAATTCACCCCTCCACTTT
CDR3: CASSIVWGDNSPLHF

D: TRBD1
length: 15
J: TRBJ1-2
size: -
V: TRBV19
DNA: TGTGCCAGTAGTTTCCGGGACAGGGACCTCTATGGCTACACCTTC
CDR3: CASSFRDRDLYGYTF

D: TRBD1
length: 15
J: TRBJ1-3
size: -
V: TRBV5-1
DNA: TGCGCCAGCAGCTGGGACAGTACAGCTGGAAACACCATATATTTT
CDR3: CASSWDSTAGNTIYF

D: TRBD1
length: 14
J: TRBJ1-2
size: few
V: TRBV18
DNA: TGTGCCAGCTCACCCCTCGGACAGGGGTATGGCTACACCTTC
CDR3: CASSPLGQGYGYTF

D: -
length: 12
J: TRBJ1-1
size: -
V: TRBV7-8
DNA: TGTGCCAGCAGCTTGGGGGGGATAGAGGCTTTCTTT
CDR3: CASSLGGIEAFF

D: -
length: 14
J: TRBJ2-7
size: -
V: TRBV28
DNA: TGTGCCAGCAGTTGGGGGCGGGCGGCCTACGAGCAGTACTTC
CDR3: CASSWGRAAYEQYF

D: TRBD2
length: 13
J: TRBJ2-3
size: few
V: TRBV7-3
DNA: TGTGCCAGCAGCGGGGGAGGGGCAGATACGCAGTATTTT
CDR3: CASSGGGADTQYF

D: TRBD1
length: 12
J: TRBJ1-2
size: -
V: TRBV28
DNA: TGTGCCAGCGGGACAGTCTTCTATGGCTACACCTTC
CDR3: CASGTVFYGYTF

D: TRBD2
length: 15
J: TRBJ2-3
size: -
V: TRBV6-5
DNA: TGTGCCAGCAGCAGACTAGCGGGAGGTTTAAATACGCAGTATTTT
CDR3: CASSRLAGGLNTQYF

D: TRBD2
length: 15
J: TRBJ2-3
size: -
V: TRBV7-9
DNA: TGTGCCAGCAGCCCCGCTAGCGGGGGGGCTTTCACGCAGTATTTT
CDR3: CASSPASGGAFTQYF

D: TRBD2
length: 15
J: TRBJ2-1
size: -
V: TRBV18
DNA: TGTGCCAGCTCACCACTAGCGGGGGGGGAAGCTGAGCAGTTCTTC
CDR3: CASSPLAGGEAEQFF

D: -
length: 12
J: TRBJ2-2
size: once
V: TRBV6-1
DNA: TGTGCCGGCTCGAGCGACACCGGGGAGCTGTTTTTT
CDR3: CAGSSDTGELFF

D: -
length: 13
J: TRBJ2-7
size: -
V: TRBV13
DNA: TGTGCCAGCAGCTTAGAGCAGGGCTACGAGCAGTACTTC
CDR3: CASSLEQGYEQYF